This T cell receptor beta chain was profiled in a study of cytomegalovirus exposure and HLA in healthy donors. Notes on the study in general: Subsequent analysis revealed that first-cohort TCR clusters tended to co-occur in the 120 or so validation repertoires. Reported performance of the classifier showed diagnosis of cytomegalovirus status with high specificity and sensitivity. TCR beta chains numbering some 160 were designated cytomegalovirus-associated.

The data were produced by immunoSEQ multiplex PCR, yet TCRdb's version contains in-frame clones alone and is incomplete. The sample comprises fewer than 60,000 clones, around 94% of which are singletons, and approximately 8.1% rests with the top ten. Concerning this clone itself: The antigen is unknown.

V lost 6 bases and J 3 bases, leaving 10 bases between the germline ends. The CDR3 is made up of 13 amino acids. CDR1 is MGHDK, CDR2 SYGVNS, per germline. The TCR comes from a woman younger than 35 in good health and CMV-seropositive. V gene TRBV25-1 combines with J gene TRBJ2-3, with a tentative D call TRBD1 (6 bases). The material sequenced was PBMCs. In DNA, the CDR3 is TGTGCCAGCAGGATTACAGGGACAGATACGCAGTATTTT. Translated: CASRITGTDTQYF.